This TCR beta chain came from a study of long-term antiretroviral therapy in people with HIV. Study-wide results and limits: After ART, diversity increased yet remained lower than transplant donor controls.

Deletions cut 1 base from V and 1 base from J, with 9 bases between. Per the germline V gene, CDR1 is SGHDT and CDR2 is YYEEEE. This CDR3 region has 15 residues. Every donor had one or more pre-ART and two or more post-ART PBMC samples. As regards this clone: Its antigen remains unknown.

The immunoSEQ assay was v3.0, run at survey level. Sequencing was directed toward about 40,000-55,000 T-cell genomes in each sample. Method: immunoSEQ multiplex PCR; TCRdb's copy keeps in-frame clones and lacks some. This sample yields 20,000 or so clones, of which about 79% are seen a single time; about 18% belongs to the top ten. Sequencing used unsorted PBMCs, obtained 0.1 years before starting antiretroviral therapy. The V and J genes are TRBV5-6 and TRBJ1-3; D is undetermined. The TCR was taken from a man between 18 and 29 years old with HIV. The CDR3 loop reads CASSLSGRSGNTIYF. DNA of the CDR3: TGTGCCAGCAGCTTGAGTGGGAGGTCTGGAAACACCATATATTTT.